These 32 T cell receptor beta chains were sequenced from one sample in a study of blood T cell repertoires in COVID-19. The assay was immunoSEQ multiplex PCR, and TCRdb's table has in-frame clones only and misses some. Of roughly 68,000 clones in the sample, around 89% were seen once. Sequences were obtained from PBMCs or T cells enriched from blood (not recorded which). The origin of the receptors is a woman between 40 and 55 years old who had recovered from COVID-19.

This sequence joins TRBV19 and TRBJ1-1, with TRBD1 as a possible D gene (5 bases). Germline V gives CDR1 LNHDA, CDR2 SQIVND (reference sequence). The CDR3 loop spans 15 amino acids. Trimming shortened V by 4 bases and J by 0 bases, and 12 bases separated the two germline ends. The CDR3 loop is CASSTRQIMNTEAFF. The CDR3 coding sequence is TGTGCCAGTAGTACTCGACAGATCATGAACACTGAAGCTTTCTTT.

This chain joins TRBV18 and TRBJ1-2; 7 bases are shared with TRBD1. With V trimmed by 6 bases and J by 1 base, 14 bases remained unmatched. CDR1 and CDR2 (germline): KGHSH, LQKENI. This CDR3 has 17 amino acids. The CDR3 DNA is TGTGCCAGCTCGCCTCTCCCGGGACAGAGAGATAACTATGGCTACACCTTC. This gives the protein CASSPLPGQRDNYGYTF. Looking up the rest from reference TRBV18 and TRBJ1-2 gives the full variable domain: NAGVMQNPRHLVRRRGQEARLRCSPMKGHSHVYWYRQLPEEGLKFMVYLQKENIIDESGMPKERFSAEFPKEGPSILRIQQVVRGDSAAYFCASSPLPGQRDNYGYTFGSGTRLTVV.

The chain joins TRBV25-1 to TRBJ2-5; no definite D call. CDR1 is MGHDK, CDR2 SYGVNS, per germline. Trimming left V 5 bases short and J 3 bases short, with 13 bases between. The CDR3 is made up of 14 amino acids. In DNA, the CDR3 is TGTGCCAGCAGTTTTATCCCTCACAAAGAGACCCAGTACTTC. Its protein product is CASSFIPHKETQYF. The full variable domain, completed using reference TRBV25-1 and TRBJ2-5, is EADIYQTPRYLVIGTGKKITLECSQTMGHDKMYWYQQDPGMELHLIHYSYGVNSTEKGDLSSESTVSRIRTEHFPLTLESARPSHTSQYLCASSFIPHKETQYFGPGTRLLVL.

The chain links TRBV5-4 to TRBJ1-2; perhaps TRBD1 as D (6 bases). The CDR3 runs to 15 residues. From germline, CDR1 is SGHNT and CDR2 YYREEE (reference sequence). V lost 2 bases and J 4 bases, leaving 15 bases between the germline ends. The CDR3 protein is CASSLSTGPIYGYTF. For the CDR3, the DNA is TGTGCCAGCAGCTTATCGACAGGCCCTATCTATGGCTACACCTTC.

The rearrangement joins TRBV6-5 to TRBJ2-7, with D possibly matching TRBD1 (6 bases). Germline CDR1 is MNHEY and CDR2 is SVGAGI. With 6 bases removed from V and 5 bases from J, the gap between germline ends came to 17 bases. The CDR3 is 14 amino acids. DNA of the CDR3: TGTGCCAGCAGAAGACAGGAAAGGATAGACGAGCAGTACTTC. Protein: CASRRQERIDEQYF.

V usage is TRBV6-5 and J usage is TRBJ2-3, with a weak D call TRBD1 (6 bases). V lost 4 bases, J lost 3 bases, and 17 bases lay in between. CDR1 and CDR2 (germline): MNHEY, SVGAGI. The CDR3 length is 16 residues. CDR3 coding DNA: TGTGCCAGCAGTTCAGGGACACTTGTTCGAACAGATACGCAGTATTTT. Protein sequence: CASSSGTLVRTDTQYF.

This clone has more than one count but fewer than ten. The chain carries TRBV7-3 and TRBJ2-3; 8 bases line up with TRBD2. J gave up 7 bases and V 1 base, and 19 bases lay outside the gene matches. Germline assignment: CDR1 SGHTA and CDR2 FQGTGA. The CDR3 extends over 19 amino acids. The CDR3 reads CASSLNGFIGTRGRHTQYF. The DNA for the CDR3 is TGTGCCAGCAGCTTAAACGGGTTCATTGGGACTAGGGGGAGACATACGCAGTATTTT.

The chain recombines TRBV9 with TRBJ1-6; possible D gene TRBD1, 5 bases. CDR1 is SGDLS and CDR2 is YYNGEE in the germline V gene. The CDR3 covers 15 residues. Between the trimmed V and J ends, which lost 3 bases and 3 bases, there was a span of 10 bases. The CDR3 loop reads CASSALTDYNSPLHF. CDR3 sequence (DNA): TGTGCCAGCAGCGCCCTGACAGACTATAATTCACCCCTCCACTTT.

This clone appeared once. This chain links TRBV19 with TRBJ2-2; 7 nucleotides agree with TRBD2. Germline CDR1 reads LNHDA; CDR2 reads SQIVND (reference sequence). The length of the CDR3 is 16 residues. Germline trimming cut 3 bases from V and 0 bases from J; bases unmatched to any gene: 4. Here the CDR3 reads CASSIGGGANTGELFF. As DNA, the CDR3 is TGTGCCAGTAGTATTGGTGGGGGGGCGAACACCGGGGAGCTGTTTTTT. Based on the CDR3 plus reference TRBV19 and TRBJ2-2, the full variable domain is DGGITQSPKYLFRKEGQNVTLSCEQNLNHDAMYWYRQDPGQGLRLIYYSQIVNDFQKGDIAEGYSVSREKKESFPLTVTSAQKNPTAFYLCASSIGGGANTGELFFGEGSRLTVL.

This clone was found many times. The chain links TRBV5-4 to TRBJ1-1; 8 nucleotides agree with TRBD1. The germline V gene has CDR1 SGHNT and CDR2 YYREEE (reference sequence). This CDR3 contains 17 residues. V gave up 0 bases and J gave up 7 bases; unmatched junction bases: 14. The CDR3, as DNA: TGTGCCAGCAGCTTGGGCCAGGGGGCGAGCGGGACCTATGAAGCTTTCTTT. This codes for CASSLGQGASGTYEAFF.

V usage is TRBV7-2 and J usage is TRBJ2-2, with TRBD1 as a possible D gene (5 bases). CDR1 and CDR2 from the germline V gene are SGHTA and FQGNSA. CDR3 length equals 15 residues. The V end was cut by 0 bases, the J end by 6 bases, with 11 bases between. CDR3 bases: TGTGCCAGCAGCTTAGCCAGGGTTAGTCCCGGGGAGCTGTTTTTT. Protein sequence: CASSLARVSPGELFF.

The chain uses TRBV19 and TRBJ2-3, with TRBD2 matching over 7 bases. Germline V gene lookup returns CDR1 LNHDA and CDR2 SQIVND (reference sequence). After removal of 6 bases from V and 6 bases from J, the junction contained 9 bases not matched to a gene. This CDR3 is built from 14 residues. The chain's CDR3 is CASRPAGSWDTQYF. The CDR3 bases are TGTGCCAGTAGGCCAGCGGGGTCGTGGGATACGCAGTATTTT.

The chain couples TRBV24-1 to TRBJ2-2; 9 positions agree with TRBD1. This CDR3 has 16 residues. Per germline, CDR1 KGHDR and CDR2 SFDVKD. The V gene end was trimmed by 4 bases and the J gene end by 4 bases; junction bases not matched to a gene: 6. As DNA, the CDR3 is TGTGCCACCAGTGACCTGACAGGGGGGACCACCGGGGAGCTGTTTTTT. Encoded protein: CATSDLTGGTTGELFF.

The CDR3 loop reads CASSQAQDRGRYEQYF. The CDR3 DNA sequence: TGCGCCAGCAGCCAAGCGCAGGACAGGGGGCGATACGAGCAGTACTTC. The genes are TRBV4-1 and TRBJ2-7; 11 nucleotides match TRBD1. Germline V gene lookup returns CDR1 MGHRA and CDR2 YSYEKL. The CDR3 has 16 amino acids. Trimming removed 1 base from V and 4 bases from J; junction bases left unmatched: 6.

V gene TRBV7-2 combines with J gene TRBJ2-7; 12 nucleotides match TRBD2. This CDR3 is built from 15 residues. J lost 2 bases, V lost 5 bases, and 4 bases had no gene match. Germline V lookup: CDR1 SGHTA, CDR2 FQGNSA. The CDR3, as DNA: TGTGCCAGCAGCACTGCTAGCGGGGGGGCCTACGAGCAGTACTTC. Its protein product is CASSTASGGAYEQYF. The whole variable domain, remainder taken from reference TRBV7-2 and TRBJ2-7, is GAGVSQSPSNKVTEKGKDVELRCDPISGHTALYWYRQSLGQGLEFLIYFQGNSAPDKSGLPSDRFSAERTGGSVSTLTIQRTQQEDSAVYLCASSTASGGAYEQYFGPGTRLTVT.

The chain joins TRBV25-1 to TRBJ1-6; no clear D. The CDR3 has 13 residues. CDR1 is MGHDK, CDR2 SYGVNS, per germline. The germline V and J ends were trimmed by 6 bases and 10 bases, with 13 bases remaining between them. The CDR3 reads CASSQAGWSPLHF. The CDR3 DNA reads as TGTGCCAGCAGCCAGGCAGGTTGGTCACCCCTCCACTTT.

The CDR3 is CASSSDRNIQYF. CDR3 DNA: TGTGCCAGCAGTTCCGACAGAAACATTCAGTACTTC. The chain is built from TRBV6-5 and TRBJ2-4, with a weak D call TRBD1 (5 bases). Germline assignment: CDR1 MNHEY and CDR2 SVGAGI. The CDR3 consists of 12 residues. The V gene lost 4 bases and the J gene lost 6 bases, with 7 bases spanning the gap.

V is TRBV5-8 and J is TRBJ2-3, with a possible D match to TRBD2 (6 bases). The CDR3 loop spans 13 amino acids. Trimming removed 7 bases at V and 3 bases at J, with 12 bases between. Per the germline V gene, CDR1 is SGHTS and CDR2 is YDEGEE. The CDR3 DNA reads as TGTGCCAGCCGTGGCGGGGCGACAGATACGCAGTATTTT. It translates to CASRGGATDTQYF.

The V and J genes are TRBV7-9 and TRBJ1-1, with D uncertain. Trimming cost V 1 base and J 7 bases, with 7 bases left between them. From germline, CDR1 is SEHNR and CDR2 FQNEAQ (reference sequence). The CDR3 loop spans 12 amino acids. Written as DNA, the CDR3 is TGTGCCAGCAGCTTAGGGAGGAGTGAAGCTTTCTTT. This sequence encodes CASSLGRSEAFF. Using reference TRBV7-9 and TRBJ1-1 for the parts outside the CDR3, the full variable domain is DTGVSQNPRHKITKRGQNVTFRCDPISEHNRLYWYRQTLGQGPEFLTYFQNEAQLEKSRLLSDRFSAERPKGSFSTLEIQRTEQGDSAMYLCASSLGRSEAFFGQGTRLTVV.

The rearrangement links TRBV18 to TRBJ2-3, with 7 bases fitting TRBD2. This CDR3 is 16 amino acids long. The J segment lost 4 bases and the V segment lost 1 base, leaving 8 bases of the junction unmatched. From germline, CDR1 is KGHSH and CDR2 LQKENI. The CDR3 coding sequence is TGTGCCAGCTCACCACGGAGCGGGGCTGGGTCAGATACGCAGTATTTT. Protein product: CASSPRSGAGSDTQYF.

This chain links TRBV5-4 with TRBJ2-7, with 7 bases aligning to TRBD2. The CDR3 has 14 amino acids. Trimming cost V 3 bases and J 0 bases; bases outside gene matches: 3. Germline CDR1 reads SGHNT; CDR2 reads YYREEE (reference sequence). CDR3 sequence reads: CASSSGTNSYEQYF. As DNA, the CDR3 is TGTGCCAGCAGCTCCGGGACTAACTCCTACGAGCAGTACTTC.

The chain couples TRBV6-4 to TRBJ1-1; D gene ambiguous. This CDR3 comprises 13 residues. Germline loops: CDR1 MRHNA, CDR2 SNTAGT. V lost 5 bases, J lost 5 bases, and 12 bases lay in between. CDR3 amino acids: CASSLSQQTEAFF. In DNA, the CDR3 is TGTGCCAGCAGTTTGTCCCAACAGACTGAAGCTTTCTTT.

V and J are TRBV7-9 and TRBJ2-7; tentatively, D is TRBD2 (6 bases). This CDR3 spans 14 amino acids. V was shortened by 3 bases and J by 2 bases, with 11 bases between the two germline ends. Germline V gene data show CDR1 as SEHNR and CDR2 as FQNEAQ (reference sequence). In DNA form, the CDR3 reads TGTGCCAGCAGCTTTCGATGGGGGGCCTACGAGCAGTACTTC. As protein: CASSFRWGAYEQYF.

This clone was observed a few times. V is TRBV5-8 and J is TRBJ1-1, with D possibly being TRBD1 (6 bases). Per the germline V gene, CDR1 is SGHTS and CDR2 is YDEGEE. The CDR3 sequence is 14 residues long. Trimming shortened V by 3 bases and J by 6 bases, and 15 bases separated the two germline ends. The CDR3, as DNA: TGTGCCAGCAGCTCTGGACAGCCTGGGCCTGAAGCTTTCTTT. It specifies CASSSGQPGPEAFF.

The V and J genes are TRBV5-5 and TRBJ1-2; 8 nucleotides align to TRBD1. The CDR3 sequence is 15 residues long. Germline lookup yields CDR1 SGHKS and CDR2 YYEKEE (reference sequence). The junction had 8 bases not matched to a gene; V was cut back by 0 bases and J by 7 bases. The CDR3 is CASSLGDRFTGGYTF. CDR3 sequence (DNA): TGTGCCAGCAGCTTGGGGGACAGGTTTACGGGTGGCTACACCTTC.

In DNA form, the CDR3 reads TGTGCCAGCAGCTTACTGGGCGGGGGGGCCTCTAATGAGCAGTTCTTC. Translated, it gives CASSLLGGGASNEQFF. The chain recombines TRBV7-9 with TRBJ2-1; TRBD2 aligns across 9 bases. The CDR3 spans 16 residues. The J segment lost 7 bases and the V segment lost 2 bases, leaving 9 bases of the junction unmatched. The germline gives CDR1 SEHNR, CDR2 FQNEAQ (reference sequence).

The chain's CDR3 is CASSPQTPWAFF. The DNA of the CDR3 is TGTGCCAGCAGCCCGCAGACCCCCTGGGCGTTCTTC. The chain joins TRBV11-2 to TRBJ2-1; D is unclear. The V end was cut by 5 bases, the J end by 15 bases, with 17 bases between. Germline assignment: CDR1 SGHAT and CDR2 FQNNGV. This CDR3 contains 12 residues.

The chain carries TRBV27 and TRBJ2-3; 8 positions agree with TRBD2. This CDR3 has 17 amino acids. V dropped 5 bases and J dropped 0; count of bases not matched to a gene: 10. Germline lookup yields CDR1 MNHEY and CDR2 SMNVEV (reference sequence). The CDR3 DNA sequence: TGTGCCAGCAGTAAACAACAAGCGGGGGCTAGCACAGATACGCAGTATTTT. It encodes CASSKQQAGASTDTQYF.

The chain carries TRBV2 and TRBJ1-2, with TRBD1 identical over 9 bases. The CDR3 totals 13 residues. V dropped 6 bases and J dropped 8; count of bases not matched to a gene: 7. CDR1 is SNHLY, CDR2 FYNNEI, per germline. CDR3 amino acids: CASSPQGAYGYTF. The CDR3 DNA sequence: TGTGCCAGCAGCCCACAGGGGGCCTACGGCTACACCTTC. Combining the CDR3 with reference TRBV2 and TRBJ1-2 gives the whole variable domain EPEVTQTPSHQVTQMGQEVILRCVPISNHLYFYWYRQILGQKVEFLVSFYNNEISEKSEIFDDQFSVERPDGSNFTLKIRSTKLEDSAMYFCASSPQGAYGYTFGSGTRLTVV.

The V and J genes are TRBV19 and TRBJ1-1, with D maybe TRBD1 (5 bases). Germline assignment: CDR1 LNHDA and CDR2 SQIVND (reference sequence). Deletions cut 2 bases from V and 1 base from J, with 14 bases between. The CDR3 extends over 16 amino acids. CDR3 in DNA: TGTGCCAGTAGTATAACCGCCGGGGGAGCGAACACTGAAGCTTTCTTT. Translating it yields CASSITAGGANTEAFF.

The V gene is TRBV5-1, the J gene TRBJ2-3, with TRBD2 identical over 11 bases. The length of the CDR3 is 16 residues. V lost 4 bases, J lost 0 bases, and 4 bases stayed unmatched. The germline gives CDR1 SGHRS, CDR2 YFSETQ. The CDR3 loop reads CASSPTSGDSTDTQYF. The CDR3 nucleotides are TGCGCCAGCAGCCCGACTAGCGGGGACAGCACAGATACGCAGTATTTT.

The chain employs TRBV10-3 and TRBJ2-1; 7 bases fit TRBD2. V shed 0 bases and J 5 bases; nucleotides not matched to a gene: 7. The germline V gene has CDR1 ENHRY and CDR2 SYGVKD. The CDR3 totals 16 residues. CDR3 loop: CAISESWGGGDNEQFF. CDR3 nucleotide sequence: TGTGCCATCAGTGAGTCTTGGGGCGGGGGTGACAATGAGCAGTTCTTC.